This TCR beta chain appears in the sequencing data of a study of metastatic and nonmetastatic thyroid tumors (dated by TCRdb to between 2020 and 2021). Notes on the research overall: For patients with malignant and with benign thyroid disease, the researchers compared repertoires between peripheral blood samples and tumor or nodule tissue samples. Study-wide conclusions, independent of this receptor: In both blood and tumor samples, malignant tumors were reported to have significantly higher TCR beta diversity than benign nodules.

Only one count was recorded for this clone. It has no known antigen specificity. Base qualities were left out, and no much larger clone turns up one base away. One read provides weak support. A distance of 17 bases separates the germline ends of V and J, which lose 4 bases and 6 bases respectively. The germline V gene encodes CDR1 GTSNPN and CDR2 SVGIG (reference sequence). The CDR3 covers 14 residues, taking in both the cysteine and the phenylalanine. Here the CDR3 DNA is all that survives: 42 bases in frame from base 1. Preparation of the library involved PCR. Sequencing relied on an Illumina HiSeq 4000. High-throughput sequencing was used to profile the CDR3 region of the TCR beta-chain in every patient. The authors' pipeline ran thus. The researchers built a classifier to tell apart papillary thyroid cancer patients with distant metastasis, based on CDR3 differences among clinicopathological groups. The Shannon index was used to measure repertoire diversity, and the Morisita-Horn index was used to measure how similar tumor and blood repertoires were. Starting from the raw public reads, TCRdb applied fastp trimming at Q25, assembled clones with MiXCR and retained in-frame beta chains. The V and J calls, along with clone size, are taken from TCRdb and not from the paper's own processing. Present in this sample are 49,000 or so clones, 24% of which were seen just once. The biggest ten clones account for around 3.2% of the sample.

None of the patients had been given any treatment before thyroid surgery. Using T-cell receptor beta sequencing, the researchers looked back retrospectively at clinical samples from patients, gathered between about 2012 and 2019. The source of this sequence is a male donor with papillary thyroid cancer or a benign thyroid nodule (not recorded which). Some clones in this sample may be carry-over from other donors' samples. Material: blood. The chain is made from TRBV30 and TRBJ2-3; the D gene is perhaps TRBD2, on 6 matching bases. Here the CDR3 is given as CAWKLLLGGDTQYF. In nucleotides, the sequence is TGTGCCTGGAAACTCCTCCTTGGGGGGGATACGCAGTATTTT.